This T cell receptor (beta chain) is from a study of beta chain features in type 1 diabetes. General observations from the study: Type 1 diabetes patients had VDJ junctions that carried fewer insertions and more deletions. Patients with Type 1 diabetes showed moderately but significantly shorter TCRB CDR3s in all four CD4+ subsets.

Of the isolated RNA, all was reverse transcribed, and so the sequenced material was expressed TCRB transcripts. Read counts averaged approximately 3.3 million for samples of naive, central memory and regulatory T cells. The method was immunoSEQ multiplex PCR; TCRdb's version includes in-frame clones alone and lacks a portion of them. The sample lists around 320,000 clones, approximately 14% occurring once. This CDR3 comprises 12 residues. The ends were cut back, 4 bases at V and 2 bases at J, with 3 bases in the middle. CDR1 and CDR2 (germline): WSHSY, SAAADI. With regard to this clone: Antigen unknown.

This rearrangement joins TRBV10-2 to TRBJ1-5; D remains ambiguous. The sample taken for sequencing was central memory CD4+ T cells from blood. This TCR came from a man in his thirties or forties in good health. This CDR3 reads CASSGGNQPQHF. The CDR3 nucleotides read TGCGCCAGCAGTGGTGGCAATCAGCCCCAGCATTTT.